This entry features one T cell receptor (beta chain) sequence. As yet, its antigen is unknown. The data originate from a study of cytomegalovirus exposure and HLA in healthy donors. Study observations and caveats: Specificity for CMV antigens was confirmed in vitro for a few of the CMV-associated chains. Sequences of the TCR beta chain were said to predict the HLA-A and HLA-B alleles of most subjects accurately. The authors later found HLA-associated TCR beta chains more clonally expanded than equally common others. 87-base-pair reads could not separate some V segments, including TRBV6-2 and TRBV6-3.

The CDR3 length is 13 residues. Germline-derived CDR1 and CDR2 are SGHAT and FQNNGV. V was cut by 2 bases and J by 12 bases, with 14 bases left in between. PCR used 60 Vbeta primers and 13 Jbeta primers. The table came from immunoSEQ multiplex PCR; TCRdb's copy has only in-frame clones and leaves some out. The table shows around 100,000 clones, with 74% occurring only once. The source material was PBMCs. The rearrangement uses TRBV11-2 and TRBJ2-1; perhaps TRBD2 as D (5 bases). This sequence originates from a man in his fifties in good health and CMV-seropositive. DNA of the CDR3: TGTGCCAGCAGCTTAAGTGGAGGTTCCATGCAGTTCTTC. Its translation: CASSLSGGSMQFF.